This TCR beta chain originates from a study of long-term antiretroviral therapy in people with HIV. At the survey level, the v3.0 immunoSEQ assay was run. Libraries were prepared by immunoSEQ multiplex PCR; TCRdb keeps only in-frame clonotypes and omits some of them. The sample contains some 29,000 clones, 85% to 95% of which appear only once. This CDR3 contains 13 residues. Trimming left V 6 bases short and J 4 bases short, with 12 bases between. The germline V gene has CDR1 SGHTA and CDR2 FQGNSA. The chain is built from TRBV7-2 and TRBJ1-1, with D maybe TRBD1 (5 bases). The TCR was taken from a middle-aged man with HIV. Sequenced material: unsorted PBMCs, taken 6.2 years after starting antiretroviral therapy. CDR3 region: CASSSQGGTEAFF. CDR3 coding DNA: TGTGCCAGCAGTTCCCAGGGTGGCACTGAAGCTTTCTTT.